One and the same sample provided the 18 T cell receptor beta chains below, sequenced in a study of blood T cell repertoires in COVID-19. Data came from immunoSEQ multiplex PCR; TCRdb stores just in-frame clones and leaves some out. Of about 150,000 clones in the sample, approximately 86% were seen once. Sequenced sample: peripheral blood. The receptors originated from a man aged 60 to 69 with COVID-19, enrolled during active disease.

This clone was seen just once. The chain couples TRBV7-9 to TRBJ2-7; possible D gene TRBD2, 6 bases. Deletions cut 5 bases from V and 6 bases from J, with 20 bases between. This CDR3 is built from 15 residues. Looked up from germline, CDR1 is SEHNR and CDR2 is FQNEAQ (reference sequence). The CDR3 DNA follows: TGTGCCAGCAGCCTGGACCCGGCTAGCGTAAGCGAGCAGTACTTC. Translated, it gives CASSLDPASVSEQYF.

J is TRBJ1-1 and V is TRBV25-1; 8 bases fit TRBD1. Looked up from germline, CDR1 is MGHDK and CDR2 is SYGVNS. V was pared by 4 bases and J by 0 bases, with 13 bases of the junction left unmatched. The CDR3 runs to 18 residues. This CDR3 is CASSGAQGARGMNTEAFF. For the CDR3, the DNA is TGTGCCAGCAGTGGCGCTCAGGGGGCGAGGGGTATGAACACTGAAGCTTTCTTT.

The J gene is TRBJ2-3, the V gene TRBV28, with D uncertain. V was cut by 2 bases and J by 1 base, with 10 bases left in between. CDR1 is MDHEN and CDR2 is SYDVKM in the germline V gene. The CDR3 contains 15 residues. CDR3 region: CASSLGQSRTDTQYF. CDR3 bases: TGTGCCAGCAGTTTAGGGCAGTCACGCACAGATACGCAGTATTTT.

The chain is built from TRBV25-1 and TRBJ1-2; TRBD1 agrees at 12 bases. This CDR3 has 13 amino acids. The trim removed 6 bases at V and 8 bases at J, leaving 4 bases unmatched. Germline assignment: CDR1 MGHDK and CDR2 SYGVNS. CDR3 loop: CASSEGTGGGYTF. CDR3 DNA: TGTGCCAGCAGCGAAGGGACAGGGGGCGGCTACACCTTC.

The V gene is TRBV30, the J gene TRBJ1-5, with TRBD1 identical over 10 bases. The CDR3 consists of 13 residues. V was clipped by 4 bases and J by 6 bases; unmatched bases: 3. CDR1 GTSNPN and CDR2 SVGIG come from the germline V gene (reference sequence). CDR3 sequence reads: CAWNRQGAQPQHF. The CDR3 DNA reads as TGTGCCTGGAACCGACAGGGGGCTCAGCCCCAGCATTTT.

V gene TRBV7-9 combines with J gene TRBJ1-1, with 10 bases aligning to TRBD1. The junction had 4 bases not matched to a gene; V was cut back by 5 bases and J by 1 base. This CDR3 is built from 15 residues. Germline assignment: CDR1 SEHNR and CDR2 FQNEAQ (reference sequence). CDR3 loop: CASSPRQGANTEAFF. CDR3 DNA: TGTGCCAGCAGCCCGCGACAGGGGGCGAACACTGAAGCTTTCTTT.

CDR3 protein: CASSLGQKEEKLFF. The DNA for the CDR3 is TGTGCCAGCAGCTTGGGGCAGAAGGAGGAAAAACTGTTTTTT. The gene calls are TRBV5-4 and TRBJ1-4; D not resolved. The CDR3 is made up of 14 amino acids. In germline, CDR1 is SGHNT, CDR2 YYREEE (reference sequence). V lost 0 bases, J lost 8 bases, and 11 bases lay in between. The variable domain in full, with the rest retrieved from reference TRBV5-4 and TRBJ1-4, is ETGVTQSPTHLIKTRGQQVTLRCSSQSGHNTVSWYQQALGQGPQFIFQYYREEENGRGNFPPRFSGLQFPNYSSELNVNALELDDSALYLCASSLGQKEEKLFFGSGTQLSVL.

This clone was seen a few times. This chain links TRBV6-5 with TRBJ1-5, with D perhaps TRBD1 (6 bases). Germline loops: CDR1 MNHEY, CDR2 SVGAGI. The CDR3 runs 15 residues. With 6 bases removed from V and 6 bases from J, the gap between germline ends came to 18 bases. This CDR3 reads CASRKPGGGRQPQHF. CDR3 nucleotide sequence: TGTGCCAGCAGAAAACCCGGGGGGGGCCGTCAGCCCCAGCATTTT.

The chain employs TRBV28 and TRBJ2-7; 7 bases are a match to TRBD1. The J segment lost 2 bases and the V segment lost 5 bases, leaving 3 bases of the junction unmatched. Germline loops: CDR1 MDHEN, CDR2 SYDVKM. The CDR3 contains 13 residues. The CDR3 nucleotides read TGTGCCAGCAGTCCAGGGGGAACCTACGAGCAGTACTTC. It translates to CASSPGGTYEQYF.

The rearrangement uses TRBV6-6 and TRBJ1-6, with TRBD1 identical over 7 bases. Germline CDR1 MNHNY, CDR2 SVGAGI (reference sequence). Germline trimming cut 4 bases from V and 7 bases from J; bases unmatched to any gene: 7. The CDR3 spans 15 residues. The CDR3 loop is CASSSGDRLNSPLHF. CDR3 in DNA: TGTGCCAGCAGTTCCGGGGACAGACTCAATTCACCCCTCCACTTT.

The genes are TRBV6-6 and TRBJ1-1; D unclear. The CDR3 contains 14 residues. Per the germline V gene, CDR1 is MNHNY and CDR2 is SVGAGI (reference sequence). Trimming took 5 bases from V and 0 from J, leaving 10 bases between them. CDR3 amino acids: CASSQIYLNTEAFF. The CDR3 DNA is TGTGCCAGCAGTCAAATCTACCTGAACACTGAAGCTTTCTTT.

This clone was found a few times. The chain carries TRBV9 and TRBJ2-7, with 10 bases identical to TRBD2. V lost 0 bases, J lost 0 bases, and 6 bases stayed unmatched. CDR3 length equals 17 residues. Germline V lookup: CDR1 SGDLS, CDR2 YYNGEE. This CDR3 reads CASSVGPSGSSSYEQYF. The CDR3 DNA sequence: TGTGCCAGCAGCGTAGGTCCTAGCGGGAGCAGCTCCTACGAGCAGTACTTC.

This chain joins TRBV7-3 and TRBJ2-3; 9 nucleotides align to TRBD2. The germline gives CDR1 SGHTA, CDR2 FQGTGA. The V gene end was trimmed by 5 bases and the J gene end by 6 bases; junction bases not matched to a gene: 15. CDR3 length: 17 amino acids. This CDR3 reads CASSPQAGGRGPDTQYF. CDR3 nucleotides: TGTGCCAGCAGCCCCCAAGCTGGCGGGAGGGGCCCGGATACGCAGTATTTT.

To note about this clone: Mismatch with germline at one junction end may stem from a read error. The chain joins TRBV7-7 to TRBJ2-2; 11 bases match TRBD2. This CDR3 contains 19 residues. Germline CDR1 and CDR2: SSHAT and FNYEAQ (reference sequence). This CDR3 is CASSQNWASGGLNTGELFF. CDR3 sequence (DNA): TGTGCTAGCAGCCAAAACTGGGCTAGCGGGGGGCTGAACACCGGGGAGCTGTTTTTT.

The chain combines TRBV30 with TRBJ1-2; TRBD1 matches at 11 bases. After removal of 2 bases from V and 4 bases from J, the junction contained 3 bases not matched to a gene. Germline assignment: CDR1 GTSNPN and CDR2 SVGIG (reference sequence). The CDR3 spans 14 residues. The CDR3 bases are TGTGCCTGGAGTTGGGGACAGGGGGTCTATGGCTACACCTTC. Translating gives CAWSWGQGVYGYTF. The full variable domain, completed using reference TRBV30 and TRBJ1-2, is SQTIHQWPATLVQPVGSPLSLECTVEGTSNPNLYWYRQAAGRGLQLLFYSVGIGQISSEVPQNLSASRPQDRQFILSSKKLLLSDSGFYLCAWSWGQGVYGYTFGSGTRLTVV.

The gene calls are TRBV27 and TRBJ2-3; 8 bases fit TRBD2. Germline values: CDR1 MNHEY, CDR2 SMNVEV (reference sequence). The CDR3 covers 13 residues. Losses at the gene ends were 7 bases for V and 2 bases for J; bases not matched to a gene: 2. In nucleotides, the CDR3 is TGTGCCAGCAAGCGGGGGACCACAGATACGCAGTATTTT. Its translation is CASKRGTTDTQYF.

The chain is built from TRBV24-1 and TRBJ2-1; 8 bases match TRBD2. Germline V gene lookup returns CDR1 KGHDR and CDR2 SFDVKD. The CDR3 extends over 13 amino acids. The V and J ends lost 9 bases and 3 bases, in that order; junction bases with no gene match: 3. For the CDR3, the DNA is TGTGCCACCGGGACTAGACTCTACAATGAGCAGTTCTTC. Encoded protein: CATGTRLYNEQFF.

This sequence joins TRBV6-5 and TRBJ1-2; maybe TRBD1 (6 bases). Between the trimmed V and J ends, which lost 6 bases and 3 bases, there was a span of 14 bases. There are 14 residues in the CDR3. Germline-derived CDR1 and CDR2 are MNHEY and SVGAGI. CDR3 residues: CASRGSGVYYGYTF. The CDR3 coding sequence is TGTGCCAGCAGAGGATCAGGGGTCTACTATGGCTACACCTTC.